One and the same sample provided the 24 T cell receptor beta chains below, sequenced in a study of blood T cell repertoires in COVID-19. Profiling relied on immunoSEQ multiplex PCR, and the TCRdb table lists in-frame clones only, not all of them. The sample has around 200,000 clones; roughly 88% are singletons. Source material: PBMCs or T cells enriched from blood (not recorded which). The receptors here all came from a middle-aged man with acute COVID-19.

The rearrangement links TRBV19 to TRBJ2-6; the match to TRBD2 covers 9 bases. V was clipped by 7 bases and J by 0 bases; unmatched bases: 10. CDR1 is LNHDA, CDR2 SQIVND, per germline (reference sequence). The CDR3 has 18 residues. CDR3 in DNA: TGTGCCAGTACTCGTAAGACTAGCGGACTCTCTGGGGCCAACGTCCTGACTTTC. This sequence encodes CASTRKTSGLSGANVLTF.

This clone came up once. This rearrangement joins TRBV18 to TRBJ2-3, with 9 positions matching TRBD1. V was pared by 3 bases and J by 7 bases, with 8 bases of the junction left unmatched. This CDR3 has 15 residues. CDR1 is KGHSH, CDR2 LQKENI, per germline. CDR3 sequence: CASSPRDREFHTQYF. CDR3 DNA: TGTGCCAGCTCACCTAGGGACAGGGAGTTCCATACGCAGTATTTT.

V is TRBV10-3 and J is TRBJ2-7; 9 bases fit TRBD1. This CDR3 region has 13 residues. V was clipped by 6 bases and J by 4 bases; unmatched bases: 4. Germline lookup yields CDR1 ENHRY and CDR2 SYGVKD. The CDR3 here is CAISRDREYEQYF. As DNA, the CDR3 is TGTGCCATCAGCCGGGACAGGGAATACGAGCAGTACTTC.

V usage is TRBV6-4 and J usage is TRBJ2-2, with 9 nucleotides matching TRBD1. The trim removed 4 bases at V and 3 bases at J, leaving 0 bases unmatched. CDR1 and CDR2 (germline): MRHNA, SNTAGT. The CDR3 consists of 14 residues. CDR3 amino acids: CASSGQGDTGELFF. CDR3 DNA sequence: TGTGCCAGCAGTGGACAGGGGGACACCGGGGAGCTGTTTTTT.

The V call is TRBV11-3, the J call TRBJ2-3; 13 bases match TRBD2. There are 17 residues in the CDR3. After removal of 4 bases from V and 6 bases from J, the junction contained 10 bases not matched to a gene. The germline V gene encodes CDR1 SGHNT and CDR2 YENEEA. The CDR3 sequence: CASSSLAGLAGRDTQYF. The CDR3 nucleotides are TGTGCCAGCAGCTCCCTCGCGGGACTAGCGGGGCGGGATACGCAGTATTTT.

The rearrangement links TRBV9 to TRBJ2-1, with 14 bases identical to TRBD2. Germline V CDR1 and CDR2: SGDLS, YYNGEE. CDR3 length: 17 residues. J lost 5 bases, V lost 3 bases, and 7 bases had no gene match. The CDR3 DNA reads TGTGCCAGCAGCGAGCGGGGACTAGCGGGAGACCACAATGAGCAGTTCTTC. Its protein product is CASSERGLAGDHNEQFF.

The chain employs TRBV28 and TRBJ2-2; possibly TRBD2 for D (6 bases). The CDR3 is 16 residues long. Germline assignment: CDR1 MDHEN and CDR2 SYDVKM. Trimming took off 2 bases at V and 5 bases at J, with 15 bases between the two ends. For the CDR3, the DNA is TGTGCCAGCAGTTTAAACGGACGGGAGATGACCGGGGAGCTGTTTTTT. This encodes CASSLNGREMTGELFF.

The J gene is TRBJ2-1, the V gene TRBV6-5; D may be TRBD2 (5 bases). Germline CDR1 reads MNHEY; CDR2 reads SVGAGI. The CDR3 has 14 amino acids. Deletions cut 7 bases from V and 2 bases from J, with 12 bases between. The CDR3: CASTADITYNEQFF. The CDR3 bases are TGTGCCAGCACAGCGGATATTACCTACAATGAGCAGTTCTTC.

The chain joins TRBV23-1 to TRBJ2-2, with D tentatively TRBD1 (6 bases). TRBV23-1 is an ORF, and what it does is uncertain. The germline V and J ends were trimmed by 5 bases and 3 bases, with 31 bases remaining between them. This CDR3 contains 21 residues. The CDR3 DNA sequence: TGCGCCAGCAGTTCCCCCTACCCCAAGGTCCGGTGGGACAACGACACCGGGGAGCTGTTTTTT. It translates to CASSSPYPKVRWDNDTGELFF.

This chain connects TRBV25-1 to TRBJ2-3, with D tentatively TRBD2 (6 bases). The CDR3 loop spans 13 amino acids. The V end lost 6 bases, the J end lost 0 bases, and 7 bases lay between the germline ends. Germline CDR1 is MGHDK and CDR2 is SYGVNS. The chain's CDR3 is CASRGLSTDTQYF. CDR3 in DNA: TGTGCCAGCAGGGGACTCAGCACAGATACGCAGTATTTT.

The rearrangement joins TRBV24-1 to TRBJ2-3; 10 bases match TRBD2. Germline CDR1 reads KGHDR; CDR2 reads SFDVKD. The J segment lost 0 bases and the V segment lost 5 bases, leaving 4 bases of the junction unmatched. This CDR3 region has 16 residues. Written as DNA, the CDR3 is TGTGCCACCAGTGGTCCGACTAGCGGGAGCACAGATACGCAGTATTTT. Translation gives CATSGPTSGSTDTQYF.

The chain combines TRBV24-1 with TRBJ2-7, with D uncertain. Germline CDR1 reads KGHDR; CDR2 reads SFDVKD. The V end lost 9 bases, the J end lost 7 bases, and 18 bases lay between the germline ends. This CDR3 comprises 13 residues. CDR3 residues: CATQSKEHREQYF. CDR3 bases: TGTGCCACCCAGTCGAAGGAGCATCGGGAGCAGTACTTC.

This chain joins TRBV7-2 and TRBJ2-7; TRBD2 might be the D (6 bases). This CDR3 comprises 13 residues. The germline gives CDR1 SGHTA, CDR2 FQGNSA. Trimming left V 1 base short and J 6 bases short, with 10 bases between. CDR3: CASSLGGGLEQYF. CDR3 bases: TGTGCCAGCAGCTTAGGGGGAGGCCTCGAGCAGTACTTC.

The V and J genes are TRBV5-1 and TRBJ2-7; 8 positions match TRBD2. Germline V gene lookup returns CDR1 SGHRS and CDR2 YFSETQ. V shed 2 bases and J 6 bases; nucleotides not matched to a gene: 7. The CDR3 is 14 amino acids. The CDR3 protein is CASSLQAGDGEQYF. CDR3 DNA sequence: TGCGCCAGCAGCTTACAAGCGGGAGATGGCGAGCAGTACTTC.

The gene calls are TRBV5-1 and TRBJ2-3; a possible D gene is TRBD2 (6 bases). Germline assignment: CDR1 SGHRS and CDR2 YFSETQ. Deletions cut 4 bases from V and 3 bases from J, with 18 bases between. This CDR3 region has 16 residues. This CDR3 is CASSMLATVRTDTQYF. CDR3 nucleotides: TGCGCCAGCAGCATGCTAGCGACGGTTAGGACAGATACGCAGTATTTT.

CDR3 amino acids: CASNPGQGLREAFF. In DNA form, the CDR3 reads TGTGCCAGCAACCCGGGACAGGGACTGCGGGAAGCTTTCTTT. The chain employs TRBV28 and TRBJ1-1; 9 nucleotides match TRBD1. V lost 7 bases, J lost 8 bases, and 11 bases stayed unmatched. The germline gives CDR1 MDHEN, CDR2 SYDVKM. The CDR3 runs 14 residues.

The chain is built from TRBV10-2 and TRBJ1-5; no reliable D call. Germline CDR1 reads WSHSY; CDR2 reads SAAADI. Trimming pared 2 bases from V and 7 bases from J, leaving 12 bases between. This CDR3 has 14 residues. For the CDR3, the DNA is TGCGCCAGCAGTGAGATAGGAACGGAGCAGCCCCAGCATTTT. Encoded protein: CASSEIGTEQPQHF.

This chain joins TRBV27 and TRBJ2-2; 7 nucleotides line up with TRBD1. The J segment lost 6 bases and the V segment lost 4 bases, leaving 8 bases of the junction unmatched. From germline, CDR1 is MNHEY and CDR2 SMNVEV (reference sequence). This CDR3 is built from 15 residues. The CDR3 reads CASSSLDREAGELFF. The CDR3 coding sequence is TGTGCCAGCAGTTCACTCGACAGGGAAGCCGGGGAGCTGTTTTTT.

This chain links TRBV4-1 with TRBJ2-7; tentative D call: TRBD2 (5 bases). The V gene's germline CDR1 is MGHRA and CDR2 YSYEKL. The V gene lost 1 base and the J gene lost 0 bases, with 19 bases spanning the gap. This CDR3 spans 18 amino acids. CDR3 nucleotides: TGCGCCAGCAGCCAAGGCCCGTTAGCGCCGTTCCTCTCCTACGAGCAGTACTTC. It specifies CASSQGPLAPFLSYEQYF.

This chain links TRBV2 with TRBJ2-3; 10 bases are a match to TRBD1. The CDR3 covers 16 residues. Per the germline V gene, CDR1 is SNHLY and CDR2 is FYNNEI. With V trimmed by 7 bases and J by 8 bases, 15 bases remained unmatched. This CDR3 reads CASMPGTGVGSGTQYF. The CDR3 coding sequence is TGTGCCAGCATGCCGGGGACAGGGGTTGGGTCAGGTACGCAGTATTTT.

The rearrangement joins TRBV2 to TRBJ1-2; TRBD1 matches 10 bases. CDR1 is SNHLY, CDR2 FYNNEI, per germline. The V gene end was trimmed by 2 bases and the J gene end by 7 bases; junction bases not matched to a gene: 10. The CDR3 covers 16 residues. The chain's CDR3 is CASSETTTGGVAGYTF. Here the CDR3 DNA reads TGTGCCAGCAGTGAAACCACGACAGGGGGCGTCGCTGGCTACACCTTC.

This chain joins TRBV9 and TRBJ2-7, with D possibly TRBD2 on 5 matching bases. Germline V gives CDR1 SGDLS, CDR2 YYNGEE. The CDR3 has 12 residues. Trimming removed 7 bases from V and 4 bases from J, with 12 bases in between. The CDR3 reads CASGRGLYEQYF. The DNA of the CDR3 is TGTGCCAGCGGACGAGGGCTATACGAGCAGTACTTC.

The rearrangement uses TRBV5-5 and TRBJ2-5; 12 positions agree with TRBD1. CDR1 SGHKS and CDR2 YYEKEE come from the germline V gene (reference sequence). The trim removed 5 bases at V and 4 bases at J, leaving 12 bases unmatched. The CDR3 spans 17 residues. The CDR3 spells CASRYLPGQGARETQYF. CDR3 nucleotide sequence: TGTGCCAGCAGATACCTCCCGGGACAGGGGGCGCGAGAGACCCAGTACTTC.

The chain couples TRBV5-1 to TRBJ1-6; D gene unclear. Between the trimmed V and J ends, which lost 4 bases and 14 bases, there was a span of 16 bases. Germline CDR1 SGHRS, CDR2 YFSETQ. CDR3 length: 13 residues. CDR3 nucleotide sequence: TGCGCCAGCAGCAGCCCCACCGGTGAGACCCTCCACTTT. It translates to CASSSPTGETLHF. Full variable domain (missing parts from reference TRBV5-1 and TRBJ1-6): KAGVTQTPRYLIKTRGQQVTLSCSPISGHRSVSWYQQTPGQGLQFLFEYFSETQRNKGNFPGRFSGRQFSNSRSEMNVSTLELGDSALYLCASSSPTGETLHFGNGTRLTVT.